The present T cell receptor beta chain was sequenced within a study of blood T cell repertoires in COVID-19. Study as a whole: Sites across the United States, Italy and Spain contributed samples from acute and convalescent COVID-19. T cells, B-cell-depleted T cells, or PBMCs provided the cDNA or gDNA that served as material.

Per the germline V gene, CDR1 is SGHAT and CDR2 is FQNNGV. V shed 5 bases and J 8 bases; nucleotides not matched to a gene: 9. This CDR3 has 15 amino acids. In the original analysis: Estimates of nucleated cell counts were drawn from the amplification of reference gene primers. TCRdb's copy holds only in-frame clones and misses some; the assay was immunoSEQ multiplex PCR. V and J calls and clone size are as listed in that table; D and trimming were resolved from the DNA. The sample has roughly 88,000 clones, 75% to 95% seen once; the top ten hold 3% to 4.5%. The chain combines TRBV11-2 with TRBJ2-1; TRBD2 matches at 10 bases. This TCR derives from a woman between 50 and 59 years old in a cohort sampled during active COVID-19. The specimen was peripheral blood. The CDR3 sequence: CASSKGAGGPYEQFF. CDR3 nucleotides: TGTGCCAGCAGCAAGGGAGCGGGAGGGCCTTATGAGCAGTTCTTC.